This T cell receptor (beta chain) appears in the sequencing data of a study of blood T cell repertoires in COVID-19. Germline V lookup: CDR1 SGDLS, CDR2 YYNGEE. V gave up 5 bases and J gave up 0 bases, with 8 bases separating them. The CDR3 extends over 14 amino acids. Assay: immunoSEQ multiplex PCR; the TCRdb copy retains only in-frame clones and omits some. The data hold around 100,000 clones, with 80% to 90% observed a single time. This chain uses TRBV9 with TRBJ2-2, with a weak D call TRBD2 (5 bases). The TCR originated in a young woman with acute or convalescent COVID-19. The material sequenced was peripheral blood. CDR3 protein: CASSGRTNTGELFF. DNA for the CDR3: TGTGCCAGCAGTGGGAGAACGAACACCGGGGAGCTGTTTTTT.